This T cell receptor beta chain comes out of a study of technical replicates of blood from several donors. CDR3 length: 21 residues. V was shortened by 2 bases and J by 3 bases, with 28 bases between the two germline ends. Germline V gives CDR1 MNHEY, CDR2 SMNVEV (reference sequence). Generated by immunoSEQ multiplex PCR, the TCRdb table keeps only in-frame clones and is missing some. The top ten hold more than 0.35% of the sample, which has 60,000 to 95,000 clones, 90% to 95% seen once. The chain joins TRBV27 to TRBJ2-2, with D maybe TRBD1 (5 bases). The sequence came from a human donor in good health. Some clones in this sample may be carry-over from other donors' samples. Sequenced: T cells isolated from PBMCs. The CDR3 sequence is CASSLINHRTPPLGDTGELFF. In DNA, the CDR3 is TGTGCCAGCAGTTTAATTAATCATCGGACACCACCCCTTGGGGACACCGGGGAGCTGTTTTTT.